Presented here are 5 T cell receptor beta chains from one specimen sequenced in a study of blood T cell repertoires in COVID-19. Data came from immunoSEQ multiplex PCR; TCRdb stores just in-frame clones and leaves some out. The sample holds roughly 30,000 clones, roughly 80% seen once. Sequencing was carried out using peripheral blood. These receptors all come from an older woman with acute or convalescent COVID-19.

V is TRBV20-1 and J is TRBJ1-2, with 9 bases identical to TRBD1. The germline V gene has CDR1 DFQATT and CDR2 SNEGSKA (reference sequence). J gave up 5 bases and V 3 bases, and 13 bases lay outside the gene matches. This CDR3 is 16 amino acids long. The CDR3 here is CSASGGQGAKEYGYTF. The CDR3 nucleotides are TGCAGTGCTAGTGGGGGACAGGGCGCAAAGGAGTATGGCTACACCTTC.

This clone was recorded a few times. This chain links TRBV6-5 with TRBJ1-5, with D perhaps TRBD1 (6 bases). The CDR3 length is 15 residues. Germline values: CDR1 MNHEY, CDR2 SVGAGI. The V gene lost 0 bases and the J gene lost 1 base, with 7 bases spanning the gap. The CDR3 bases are TGTGCCAGCAGTTACTCTCAGGGGAGCAATCAGCCCCAGCATTTT. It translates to CASSYSQGSNQPQHF.

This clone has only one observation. This CDR3 is CASSMYRVPYNEQFF. The CDR3 DNA sequence: TGTGCCAGTAGTATGTACAGGGTCCCCTACAATGAGCAGTTCTTC. The gene calls are TRBV19 and TRBJ2-1; D is possibly TRBD1 (6 bases). This CDR3 comprises 15 residues. From germline, CDR1 is LNHDA and CDR2 SQIVND (reference sequence). Trimming took off 3 bases at V and 2 bases at J, with 11 bases between the two ends.

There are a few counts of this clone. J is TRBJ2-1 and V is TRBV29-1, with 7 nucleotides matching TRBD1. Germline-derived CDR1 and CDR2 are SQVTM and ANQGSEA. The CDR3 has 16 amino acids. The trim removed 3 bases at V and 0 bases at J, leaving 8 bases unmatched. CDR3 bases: TGCAGCGTTGATTGGCCTCAGGGGGTCTCCTACAATGAGCAGTTCTTC. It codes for CSVDWPQGVSYNEQFF.

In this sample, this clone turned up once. In nucleotides, the CDR3 is TGTGCCAGCAGCAAACTCTTACACAGGGACCTAGAGGGCTCACCCCTCCACTTT. This sequence encodes CASSKLLHRDLEGSPLHF. The chain joins TRBV21-1 to TRBJ1-6; the table's D gene call, TRBD1, was not cross checked with the DNA. TRBV21-1 is labeled a pseudogene. The CDR3 has 18 residues.